One and the same sample provided the 25 T cell receptor beta chains below, sequenced in a study of T cells in Graves' hyperthyroidism and ophthalmopathy. RNA transcripts yielded amplified TCR beta CDR3 regions. The study used the HTBI primer set for a first-round RT-PCR of the TCR CDR3. One entry per CDR3 protein results from TCRdb running MiXCR on the multiplex PCR reads. The sample yields under 800,000 distinct CDR3 sequences, 12% to 15% seen once. The sample comprised blood. The receptors come from a woman aged 18-29 years with Graves' hyperthyroidism.

V is TRBV30 and J is TRBJ1-3, with D unresolved. V shed 1 base and J shed 0 bases, with 13 bases lying between them. This CDR3 contains 16 residues. The germline CDR1 and CDR2 sequences are GTSNPN and SVGIG (reference sequence). CDR3: CAWSEDWLSSGNTIYF. CDR3 in DNA: TGTGCCTGGAGTGAGGATTGGCTCAGCTCTGGAAACACCATATATTTT. Looking up the rest from reference TRBV30 and TRBJ1-3 gives the full variable domain: SQTIHQWPATLVQPVGSPLSLECTVEGTSNPNLYWYRQAAGRGLQLLFYSVGIGQISSEVPQNLSASRPQDRQFILSSKKLLLSDSGFYLCAWSEDWLSSGNTIYFGEGSWLTVV.

This clonotype has a handful of counts. The rearrangement uses TRBV5-5 and TRBJ2-2; 7 bases line up with TRBD1. CDR1 SGHKS and CDR2 YYEKEE come from the germline V gene (reference sequence). This CDR3 contains 16 residues. J was trimmed by 0 bases and V by 4 bases; bases with no gene match: 6. In DNA, the CDR3 is TGTGCCAGCAGCCCCAGGGACAGACCGAACACCGGGGAGCTGTTTTTT. Protein sequence: CASSPRDRPNTGELFF. The full variable domain, completed using reference TRBV5-5 and TRBJ2-2, is DAGVTQSPTHLIKTRGQQVTLRCSPISGHKSVSWYQQVLGQGPQFIFQYYEKEERGRGNFPDRFSARQFPNYSSELNVNALLLGDSALYLCASSPRDRPNTGELFFGEGSRLTVL.

Many counts were recorded for this clonotype. The rearrangement links TRBV3-1 to TRBJ1-6, with D hard to call. Looked up from germline, CDR1 is LGHDT and CDR2 is YNNKEL (reference sequence). Trimming left V 5 bases short and J 9 bases short, with 14 bases between. The CDR3 sequence is 14 residues long. The CDR3 coding sequence is TGTGCCAGCAGCAGAGACGGCGAAACTTCACCCCTCCACTTT. It encodes CASSRDGETSPLHF. The whole variable domain, remainder taken from reference TRBV3-1 and TRBJ1-6, is DTAVSQTPKYLVTQMGNDKSIKCEQNLGHDTMYWYKQDSKKFLKIMFSYNNKELIINETVPNRFSPKSPDKAHLNLHINSLELGDSAVYFCASSRDGETSPLHFGNGTRLTVT.

This clonotype was observed at least ten times. J is TRBJ2-3 and V is TRBV30; TRBD1 aligns across 11 bases. Trimming at V came to 6 bases and at J to 3 bases, leaving 5 bases not matched to a gene. CDR1 and CDR2 from the germline V gene are GTSNPN and SVGIG (reference sequence). The CDR3 is 14 amino acids. CDR3 DNA sequence: TGTGCCTGTCGGACAGGGGGCTTAACAGATACGCAGTATTTT. Residues: CACRTGGLTDTQYF.

This clonotype was observed a handful of times. The CDR3 reads CATAEGVRNTQYF. The CDR3 region has the DNA TGTGCCACCGCAGAGGGGGTTCGGAATACGCAGTATTTT. J is TRBJ2-3 and V is TRBV24-1, with a tentative D call TRBD1 (6 bases). The CDR3 runs to 13 residues. Deletions cut 9 bases from V and 7 bases from J, with 16 bases between. Per the germline V gene, CDR1 is KGHDR and CDR2 is SFDVKD.

This clonotype was seen at least ten times. The chain carries TRBV10-2 and TRBJ2-7, with TRBD2 matching over 11 bases. This CDR3 is 17 amino acids long. V dropped 4 bases and J dropped 4; count of bases not matched to a gene: 12. Per the germline V gene, CDR1 is WSHSY and CDR2 is SAAADI. CDR3 bases: TGCGCCAGCAGTGGGACATATACTAGCGGGAGAGGTTACGAGCAGTACTTC. Amino acids: CASSGTYTSGRGYEQYF.

This clonotype was seen many times. This chain uses TRBV6-2 or TRBV6-3 with TRBJ2-1; tentative D call: TRBD1 (5 bases). Trimming removed 2 bases at V and 9 bases at J, with 23 bases between. Germline V lookup: CDR1 MNHEY, CDR2 SVGEGT. The CDR3 extends over 17 amino acids. The CDR3 sequence: CASSYPTSRAVGLEQFF. The CDR3 DNA reads as TGTGCCAGCAGTTACCCGACCTCCCGGGCTGTGGGGCTTGAGCAGTTCTTC.

About this clonotype itself: At one end, the junction sequence differs from germline, possibly due to a read error. The rearrangement joins TRBV6-2 or TRBV6-3 to TRBJ2-7; TRBD1 is a possible D gene (5 bases). This CDR3 is built from 14 residues. Germline lookup yields CDR1 MNHEY and CDR2 SVGEGT. CDR3 in amino acids: CAGSYNRLPYEQYF. Here the CDR3 DNA reads TGTGCCGGCAGTTATAACAGGCTACCCTACGAGCAGTACTTC.

This clonotype was seen a few times. This chain links TRBV24-1 with TRBJ2-5; no definite D call. Germline CDR1 and CDR2: KGHDR and SFDVKD. The CDR3 is 15 residues long. V was trimmed by 2 bases and J by 4 bases, leaving 13 bases between them. CDR3 sequence reads: CATSDSGRALETQYF. The CDR3, as DNA: TGTGCCACCAGTGATTCCGGACGGGCTTTAGAGACCCAGTACTTC.

The chain carries TRBV30 and TRBJ2-2; no reliable D call. Trimming shortened V by 3 bases and J by 5 bases, and 13 bases separated the two germline ends. The CDR3 contains 14 residues. Germline V lookup: CDR1 GTSNPN, CDR2 SVGIG (reference sequence). CDR3 DNA sequence: TGTGCCTGGAGCCCCCCACCTAGAACCGGGGAGCTGTTTTTT. It is translated as CAWSPPPRTGELFF. Full variable domain (rest looked up from reference TRBV30 and TRBJ2-2): SQTIHQWPATLVQPVGSPLSLECTVEGTSNPNLYWYRQAAGRGLQLLFYSVGIGQISSEVPQNLSASRPQDRQFILSSKKLLLSDSGFYLCAWSPPPRTGELFFGEGSRLTVL.

The CDR3 DNA is TGCAGTGCTAGCCAACAGTCTAACTATGGCTACACCTTC. It is translated as CSASQQSNYGYTF. V usage is TRBV20-1 and J usage is TRBJ1-2; D gene uncertain. CDR3 length: 13 residues. Germline V CDR1 and CDR2: DFQATT, SNEGSKA (reference sequence). V lost 3 bases to trimming and J lost 0 bases, with 8 bases between them.

Note on this clonotype: A clone one base away is much larger, so this may be a read error. J is TRBJ2-7 and V is TRBV7-9, with 8 bases matching TRBD1. CDR3 length equals 13 residues. Germline-derived CDR1 and CDR2 are SEHNR and FQNEAQ (reference sequence). This chain's CDR3 is CAGSRQGLHEQYF. CDR3 sequence (DNA): TGTGCCGGCAGTCGACAGGGGCTCCACGAGCAGTACTTC.

In its sample, this clonotype was seen many times. The chain uses TRBV12-3 or TRBV12-4 and TRBJ2-7; D remains ambiguous. The CDR3 has 12 residues. The V and J ends lost 6 bases and 3 bases respectively, with 9 bases between them. This chain's CDR3 is CASRPGGYEQYF. The CDR3 DNA is TGTGCCAGCAGACCTGGCGGCTACGAGCAGTACTTC.

This chain links TRBV20-1 with TRBJ1-2; D not certain. Trimming removed 0 bases from V and 3 bases from J, with 8 bases in between. The CDR3 extends over 13 amino acids. Germline V gene lookup returns CDR1 DFQATT and CDR2 SNEGSKA (reference sequence). The CDR3: CSAREGRDYGYTF. CDR3 in DNA: TGCAGTGCTAGAGAGGGTCGCGACTATGGCTACACCTTC.

This chain uses TRBV20-1 with TRBJ2-3; 10 bases line up with TRBD2. The CDR3 extends over 15 amino acids. V lost 3 bases and J lost 3; bases outside the gene matches: 6. Germline V gene sequence: CDR1 DFQATT, CDR2 SNEGSKA (reference sequence). CDR3 protein: CSASPSGRGTDTQYF. CDR3 coding DNA: TGCAGTGCTAGCCCAAGCGGGAGGGGTACAGATACGCAGTATTTT.

This clonotype was recorded at least ten times. V gene TRBV29-1 combines with J gene TRBJ2-3; 14 bases are shared with TRBD2. CDR1 is SQVTM and CDR2 is ANQGSEA in the germline V gene. V shed 6 bases and J 4 bases; nucleotides not matched to a gene: 6. The CDR3 length is 15 residues. The CDR3 spells CSVHGTSGSPDTQYF. CDR3 coding DNA: TGCAGCGTCCACGGGACTAGCGGGAGTCCAGATACGCAGTATTTT.

This clonotype has just a few counts. The chain carries TRBV19 and TRBJ2-2, with no clear D. Germline V gene data show CDR1 as LNHDA and CDR2 as SQIVND (reference sequence). This CDR3 comprises 13 residues. V lost 5 bases and J 3 bases, leaving 7 bases between the germline ends. CDR3 loop: CASSHTYTGELFF. CDR3 nucleotide sequence: TGTGCCAGTAGTCATACATACACCGGGGAGCTGTTTTTT.

This clonotype was detected only a few times. The genes are TRBV6-8 and TRBJ1-2, with a weak D call TRBD1 (6 bases). Germline CDR1 and CDR2: MNHGY and SAAAGT. The CDR3 length is 10 residues. V was pared by 7 bases and J by 8 bases, with 8 bases between. The CDR3, as DNA: TGTGCCAGCAAAGGGGGGGGCTACACCTTC. Its translation: CASKGGGYTF.

This clonotype showed up many times. In nucleotides, the CDR3 is TGTGCCAGCAGCTCTGGCTCCTATAATTCACCCCTCCACTTT. Residues: CASSSGSYNSPLHF. The chain joins TRBV5-6 to TRBJ1-6, with D unclear. V gave up 3 bases and J gave up 0 bases, with 4 bases separating them. CDR3 size: 14 residues. The V gene's germline CDR1 is SGHDT and CDR2 YYEEEE.

Comments on this clonotype: A junction boundary mismatches the germline segment, possibly from a read error. V usage is TRBV4-3 and J usage is TRBJ2-3; possible D gene TRBD2, 5 bases. CDR1 and CDR2 from the germline V gene are LGHNA and YSLEER. The CDR3 sequence is 15 residues long. In nucleotides, the CDR3 is TGCGCCAGCAGCGGTACCTTGGCTAGCACAGATGCGCAGTATTTT. Its translation is CASSGTLASTDAQYF.

This clonotype was counted only a few times. This sequence joins TRBV5-8 and TRBJ1-2; perhaps TRBD1 as D (6 bases). The CDR3 consists of 14 residues. Trimming left V 2 bases short and J 4 bases short, with 12 bases between. Germline lookup yields CDR1 SGHTS and CDR2 YDEGEE. The CDR3, as DNA: TGTGCCAGCAGCTTTAGAGGGGGGACCTATGGCTACACCTTC. It encodes CASSFRGGTYGYTF.

This clonotype was detected a few times. The J gene is TRBJ2-7, the V gene TRBV9; a weak D match, TRBD2 (6 bases). In germline, CDR1 is SGDLS, CDR2 YYNGEE. The CDR3 extends over 13 amino acids. V lost 2 bases to trimming and J lost 4 bases, with 10 bases between them. CDR3 sequence (DNA): TGTGCCAGCAGCGTCGGGGGAAAGTACGAGCAGTACTTC. Amino acid sequence: CASSVGGKYEQYF.

This clonotype was observed a few times. One end of the junction is discordant with germline, which a read error may explain. This sequence joins TRBV6-2 or TRBV6-3 and TRBJ2-1, with D perhaps matching TRBD1 or TRBD2 (5 bases each). This CDR3 has 12 amino acids. Germline CDR1 reads MNHEY; CDR2 reads SVGEGT. The CDR3 region has the DNA TGTGCCAGCAGCTACTCGGGGCATGAGCAGTTCTTC. It specifies CASSYSGHEQFF.

In this sample, this clonotype turned up many times. V gene TRBV13 combines with J gene TRBJ2-2, with TRBD1 identical over 7 bases. Germline V gives CDR1 PRHDT, CDR2 FYEKMQ (reference sequence). V shed 10 bases, J shed 0 bases, and the junction held 5 bases outside the gene matches. The CDR3 extends over 14 amino acids. CDR3 in DNA: TGTGCCACCCGGACAGGAGCGAACACCGGGGAGCTGTTTTTT. Translation gives CATRTGANTGELFF.

The table lists this clonotype with many counts. The V and J genes are TRBV5-1 and TRBJ2-1; D might be TRBD1 or TRBD2, each matching 5 bases. The CDR3 length is 12 residues. V shed 0 bases and J shed 8 bases, with 6 bases lying between them. The germline V gene has CDR1 SGHRS and CDR2 YFSETQ. CDR3 nucleotides: TGCGCCAGCAGCTTGGTGGGACATGAGCAGTTCTTC. Amino acid sequence: CASSLVGHEQFF.